This TCR beta chain was profiled in a study of blood T cell repertoires in COVID-19. Study summary: Nucleic acid was either cDNA or gDNA, and it came from T cells, B-cell-depleted T cells, or PBMCs.

In the original workflow: Counts of nucleated cells, estimated from reference gene primer amplification, were obtained. Sequenced by immunoSEQ multiplex PCR; TCRdb stores in-frame clones only, minus some. Clone size and V and J calls were adopted from that table, with D and trimming inferred from the DNA. The data contain 150,000 to 250,000 clones, 70% to 85% of them singletons. The germline V gene has CDR1 SEHNR and CDR2 FQNEAQ (reference sequence). The CDR3 is 14 amino acids. V lost 5 bases, J lost 6 bases, and 8 bases stayed unmatched. V and J are TRBV7-9 and TRBJ2-7; 9 bases align to TRBD1. The source is a human donor with acute or convalescent COVID-19. The donor label of this sample is uncertain. Material: peripheral blood. CDR3: CASSPEGQGSEQYF. In nucleotides, the CDR3 is TGTGCCAGCAGCCCAGAGGGACAGGGTAGCGAGCAGTACTTC.